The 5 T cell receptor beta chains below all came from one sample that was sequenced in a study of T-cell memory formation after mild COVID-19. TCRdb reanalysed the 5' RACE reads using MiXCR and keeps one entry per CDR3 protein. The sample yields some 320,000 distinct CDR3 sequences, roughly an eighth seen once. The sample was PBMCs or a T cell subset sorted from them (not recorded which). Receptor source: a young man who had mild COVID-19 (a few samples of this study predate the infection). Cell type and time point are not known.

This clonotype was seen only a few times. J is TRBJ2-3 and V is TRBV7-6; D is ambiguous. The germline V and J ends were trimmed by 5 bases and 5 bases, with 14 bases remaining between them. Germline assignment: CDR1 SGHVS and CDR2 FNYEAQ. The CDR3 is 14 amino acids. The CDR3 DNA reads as TGTGCCAGCAGCGAGTCAGGAGCCGGAGATACGCAGTATTTT. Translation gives CASSESGAGDTQYF. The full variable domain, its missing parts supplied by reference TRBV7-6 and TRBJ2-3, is GAGVSQSPRYKVTKRGQDVALRCDPISGHVSLYWYRQALGQGPEFLTYFNYEAQQDKSGLPNDRFSAERPEGSISTLTIQRTEQRDSAMYRCASSESGAGDTQYFGPGTRLTVL.

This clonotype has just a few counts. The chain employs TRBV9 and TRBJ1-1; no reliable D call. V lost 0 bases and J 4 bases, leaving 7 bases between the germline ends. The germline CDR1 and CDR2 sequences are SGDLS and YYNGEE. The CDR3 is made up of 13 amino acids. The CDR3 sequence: CASSVGAATEAFF. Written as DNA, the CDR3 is TGTGCCAGCAGCGTAGGGGCAGCCACTGAAGCTTTCTTT.

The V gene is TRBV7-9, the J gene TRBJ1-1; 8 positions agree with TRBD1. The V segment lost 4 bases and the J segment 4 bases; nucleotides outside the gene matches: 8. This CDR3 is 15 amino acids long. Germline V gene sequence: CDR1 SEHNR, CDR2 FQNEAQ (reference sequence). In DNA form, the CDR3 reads TGTGCCAGCAGCTCCTGGACAGGGAGGGGCACTGAAGCTTTCTTT. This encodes CASSSWTGRGTEAFF.

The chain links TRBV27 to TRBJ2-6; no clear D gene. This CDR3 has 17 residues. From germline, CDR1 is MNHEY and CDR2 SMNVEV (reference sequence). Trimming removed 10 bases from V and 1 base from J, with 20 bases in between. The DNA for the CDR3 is TGTGCCATCCGAAGGGCCCCCAGGAAGTCTGGGGCCAACGTCCTGACTTTC. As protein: CAIRRAPRKSGANVLTF. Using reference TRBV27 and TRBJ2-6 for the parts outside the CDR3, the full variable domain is EAQVTQNPRYLITVTGKKLTVTCSQNMNHEYMSWYRQDPGLGLRQIYYSMNVEVTDKGDVPEGYKVSRKEKRNFPLILESPSPNQTSLYFCAIRRAPRKSGANVLTFGAGSRLTVL.

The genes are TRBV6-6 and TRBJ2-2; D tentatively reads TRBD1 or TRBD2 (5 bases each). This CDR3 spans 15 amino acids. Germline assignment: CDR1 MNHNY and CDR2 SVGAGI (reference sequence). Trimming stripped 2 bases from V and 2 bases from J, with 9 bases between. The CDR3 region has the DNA TGTGCCAGCAGTTACGAGGGGAGAAACACCGGGGAGCTGTTTTTT. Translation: CASSYEGRNTGELFF.